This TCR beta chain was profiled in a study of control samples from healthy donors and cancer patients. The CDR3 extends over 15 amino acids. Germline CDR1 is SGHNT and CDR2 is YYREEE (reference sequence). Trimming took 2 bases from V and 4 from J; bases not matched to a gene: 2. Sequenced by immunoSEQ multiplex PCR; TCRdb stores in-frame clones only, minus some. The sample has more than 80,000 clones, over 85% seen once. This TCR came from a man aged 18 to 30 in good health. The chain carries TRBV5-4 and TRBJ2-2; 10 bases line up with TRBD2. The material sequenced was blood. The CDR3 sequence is CASSFERGGTGELFF. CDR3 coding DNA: TGTGCCAGCAGCTTTGAGCGGGGGGGCACCGGGGAGCTGTTTTTT.